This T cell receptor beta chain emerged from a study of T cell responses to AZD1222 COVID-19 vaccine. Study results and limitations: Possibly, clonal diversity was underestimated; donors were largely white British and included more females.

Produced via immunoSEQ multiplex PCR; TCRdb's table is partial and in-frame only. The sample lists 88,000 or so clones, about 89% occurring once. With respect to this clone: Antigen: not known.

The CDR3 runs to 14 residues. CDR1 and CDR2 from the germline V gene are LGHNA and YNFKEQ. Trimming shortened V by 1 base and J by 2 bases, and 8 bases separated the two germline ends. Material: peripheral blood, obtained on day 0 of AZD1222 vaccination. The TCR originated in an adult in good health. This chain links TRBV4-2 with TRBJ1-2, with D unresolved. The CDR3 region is CASSQGSGNYGYTF. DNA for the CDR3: TGTGCCAGCAGCCAAGGAAGCGGGAACTATGGCTACACCTTC.